The rows below give T cell receptor beta chains drawn from one sample of a study of OX40 agonist ivuxolimab in advanced cancers. Libraries were prepared by immunoSEQ multiplex PCR; TCRdb keeps only in-frame clonotypes and omits some of them. The sample shows 13,000 or so clones, more than 75% of them seen only once. The sequencing used CD4+ or CD8+ T cells sorted from blood, collected in a trial of the OX40 agonist ivuxolimab. These receptor sequences come from an adult with an advanced solid tumor such as melanoma, head and neck, liver or kidney cancer. The CDR3 runs from the conserved cysteine through the conserved F or W. The order of the fields is V gene, J gene, D gene, clone size, CDR3 protein, CDR3 DNA. A D gene is named only where the DNA matches it firmly. Rows give clone size only sometimes, using once, few, many, or a class for an expanded clone.

TRBV7-2	TRBJ2-2	.	.	CASSLGATGELFF	TGTGCCAGCAGCTTAGGGGCCACCGGGGAGCTGTTTTTT
TRBV5-6	TRBJ2-7	.	.	CASSLLGSREQYF	TGTGCCAGCAGCTTGTTGGGGAGTCGCGAGCAGTACTTC
TRBV7-9	TRBJ2-5	TRBD2	.	CASSPGTSGRGKTQYF	TGCGCCAGCAGCCCCGGGACTAGCGGGAGAGGGAAGACCCAGTACTTC
TRBV9	TRBJ2-1	.	.	CASSPPSGLAQTYNEQFF	TGTGCCAGCAGCCCCCCCTCGGGGCTAGCGCAAACCTACAATGAGCAGTTCTTC
TRBV28	TRBJ2-7	TRBD1	.	CASRGTGGFDEQYF	TGTGCCAGCAGGGGGACAGGGGGCTTCGACGAGCAGTACTTC
TRBV27	TRBJ1-1	.	.	CASSLYSTRSTEAFF	TGTGCCAGCAGTTTATACTCGACTAGGAGCACTGAAGCTTTCTTT
TRBV19	TRBJ1-1	.	.	CASTQVNTEAFF	TGTGCCAGTACACAGGTCAACACTGAAGCTTTCTTT
TRBV29-1	TRBJ2-1	.	.	CSVEEGTNEQFF	TGCAGCGTTGAAGAAGGGACAAATGAGCAGTTCTTC
TRBV6-6	TRBJ2-7	TRBD2	.	CASSWTSLYEQYF	TGTGCCAGCAGTTGGACTAGTCTCTACGAGCAGTACTTC
TRBV15	TRBJ1-2	.	.	CATSRDGTDLYGYTF	TGTGCCACCAGCAGAGATGGGACTGACTTATATGGCTACACCTTC
TRBV6-5	TRBJ2-1	.	.	CASSPTDGGYNEQFF	TGTGCCAGCAGCCCTACTGACGGGGGTTACAATGAGCAGTTCTTC
TRBV6-5	TRBJ1-1	TRBD1	.	CASSWGQGAFF	TGTGCCAGCAGTTGGGGACAGGGAGCTTTCTTT
TRBV9	TRBJ1-2	TRBD1	.	CASSGQGAVYGYTF	TGTGCCAGCAGTGGACAGGGGGCGGTCTATGGCTACACCTTC
TRBV28	TRBJ1-5	.	.	CASSLSPGQGNQPQHF	TGTGCCAGCAGTTTATCCCCAGGCCAGGGCAATCAGCCCCAGCATTTT
TRBV10-3	TRBJ2-5	TRBD1	.	CAISEDRGIPGETQYF	TGTGCCATCAGTGAGGACAGGGGTATTCCGGGAGAGACCCAGTACTTC
TRBV7-6	TRBJ2-5	.	.	CASSPVIEETQYF	TGTGCCAGCAGCCCAGTTATCGAGGAGACCCAGTACTTC
TRBV28	TRBJ2-5	.	.	CASNPSAGRQETQYF	TGTGCCAGCAATCCTTCGGCGGGGCGGCAAGAGACCCAGTACTTC
TRBV9	TRBJ2-7	TRBD1	.	CASSLGTGGYEQYF	TGTGCCAGCAGCCTAGGGACAGGGGGGTACGAGCAGTACTTC
TRBV6-1	TRBJ2-7	.	.	CASSESHGFYEQYF	TGTGCCAGCAGTGAATCGCACGGTTTTTACGAGCAGTACTTC
TRBV29-1	TRBJ2-7	.	.	CSVAFIVGEQYF	TGCAGCGTTGCCTTTATTGTAGGCGAGCAGTACTTC
TRBV6-4	TRBJ2-1	TRBD2	.	CARTPVGGRDEQFF	TGTGCCAGAACCCCCGTTGGAGGGAGGGATGAGCAGTTCTTC
TRBV4-3	TRBJ1-3	.	once	CASSQAISAGNTIYF	TGCGCCAGCAGCCAAGCAATCTCTGCGGGAAACACCATATATTTT
TRBV5-1	TRBJ1-2	TRBD1	.	CASRKNRGNYGYTF	TGCGCCAGCAGAAAAAACAGGGGGAACTATGGCTACACCTTC
TRBV4-1	TRBJ1-2	.	.	CASSQTPGDYGYTF	TGCGCCAGCAGCCAAACACCGGGGGACTATGGCTACACCTTC
TRBV4-3	TRBJ2-5	TRBD2	.	CASSQSSGRETQYF	TGCGCCAGCAGCCAGAGTAGCGGGAGAGAGACCCAGTACTTC
TRBV19	TRBJ2-7	TRBD2	.	CASSITSGSGTYEQYF	TGTGCCAGTAGTATCACTAGCGGGAGCGGTACCTACGAGCAGTACTTC
TRBV19	TRBJ1-2	.	few	CASSISPGGYGYTF	TGTGCCAGTAGTATATCCCCCGGAGGGTATGGCTACACCTTC
TRBV6-1	TRBJ2-1	TRBD2	.	CASSFREGGNEQFF	TGTGCCAGCAGTTTCCGGGAGGGTGGCAATGAGCAGTTCTTC
TRBV6-5	TRBJ2-7	TRBD2	.	CASSTGTTRAHEQYF	TGTGCCAGCAGTACCGGGACTACCAGGGCCCACGAGCAGTACTTC
TRBV27	TRBJ2-1	TRBD2	.	CASSRGSNNEQFF	TGTGCCAGCAGCCGCGGGAGTAACAATGAGCAGTTCTTC
TRBV27	TRBJ1-4	.	.	CASSPHREGNEKLFF	TGTGCCAGCAGTCCACACAGGGAGGGTAATGAAAAACTGTTTTTT
TRBV2	TRBJ2-5	.	.	CASSDGAEETQYF	TGTGCCAGCAGTGACGGGGCGGAAGAGACCCAGTACTTC
TRBV5-1	TRBJ1-1	.	few	CASSFDRPNTEAFF	TGCGCCAGCAGCTTCGACAGGCCGAACACTGAAGCTTTCTTT
TRBV5-4	TRBJ2-3	TRBD2	.	CASMSGLQNTDTQYF	TGTGCCAGCATGTCGGGACTACAAAACACAGATACGCAGTATTTT
TRBV27	TRBJ2-7	TRBD2	.	CASRPSGGSSYEQYF	TGTGCCAGCAGGCCGAGCGGGGGCAGCTCCTACGAGCAGTACTTC
TRBV9	TRBJ2-3	.	few	CASSVEGVTDTQYF	TGTGCCAGCAGCGTAGAGGGGGTAACAGATACGCAGTATTTT
TRBV30	TRBJ1-4	.	.	CAWSGDRAMLSTNEKLFF	TGTGCCTGGAGTGGCGACCGTGCGATGTTAAGCACTAATGAAAAACTGTTTTTT
TRBV7-3	TRBJ2-3	.	.	CASSSTGSTDTQYF	TGTGCCAGCAGCTCCACAGGGAGCACAGATACGCAGTATTTT
TRBV2	TRBJ2-2	.	.	CASSELNGELFF	TGTGCCAGCAGTGAATTAAACGGGGAGCTGTTTTTT
TRBV7-9	TRBJ2-1	TRBD1	.	CASSLGTASYNEQFF	TGTGCCAGCAGTCTGGGGACAGCATCCTACAATGAGCAGTTCTTC
TRBV7-3	TRBJ2-2	.	.	CASSPLNTGELFF	TGTGCCAGCAGCCCGTTGAACACCGGGGAGCTGTTTTTT
TRBV27	TRBJ2-1	.	.	CASSFDSYNEQFF	TGTGCCAGCAGTTTCGACAGTTACAATGAGCAGTTCTTC
TRBV2	TRBJ1-6	TRBD1	.	CASSEGQGNSPLHF	TGTGCCAGCAGTGAGGGACAGGGGAATTCACCCCTCCACTTT
TRBV4-3	TRBJ2-7	TRBD1	few	CASSPSGDRGYEQYF	TGCGCCAGCAGCCCCTCCGGGGACAGGGGCTACGAGCAGTACTTC
TRBV5-8	TRBJ2-2	TRBD2	.	CASSSGTGNTGELFF	TGTGCCAGCAGCAGCGGGACGGGGAACACCGGGGAGCTGTTTTTT
TRBV7-9	TRBJ2-7	.	.	CASSLGTAYEQYF	TGTGCCAGCAGCTTAGGGACAGCCTACGAGCAGTACTTC